This entry lists 14 T cell receptor beta chains sequenced from one sample in a study of siplizumab effects on memory and regulatory T cells. Sequencing was performed with immunoSEQ multiplex PCR; in TCRdb, only in-frame clones are kept and a portion is missing. This sample has about 100,000 clones, with 94% found just once. The sequenced sample consisted of Tregs sorted from blood. The source of these receptors is a human donor in good health.

The CDR3 protein is CAWAWVGQGEAFF. CDR3 nucleotide sequence: TGTGCCTGGGCCTGGGTGGGGCAAGGTGAAGCTTTCTTT. The chain is built from TRBV30 and TRBJ1-1; weak D call: TRBD1 (5 bases). The V and J ends lost 5 bases and 7 bases respectively, with 17 bases between them. The CDR3 length is 13 residues. Germline V gene lookup returns CDR1 GTSNPN and CDR2 SVGIG (reference sequence).

V is TRBV29-1 and J is TRBJ1-2; 7 nucleotides match TRBD1. The CDR3 is made up of 15 amino acids. Trimming cost V 4 bases and J 2 bases; bases outside gene matches: 10. CDR1 SQVTM and CDR2 ANQGSEA come from the germline V gene. CDR3 in amino acids: CSVAGQLHLNYGYTF. CDR3 coding DNA: TGCAGCGTTGCGGGACAGCTACATCTCAACTATGGCTACACCTTC.

The chain links TRBV2 to TRBJ1-1, with 9 bases identical to TRBD1. There are 15 residues in the CDR3. CDR1 is SNHLY, CDR2 FYNNEI, per germline. V shed 8 bases, J shed 0 bases, and the junction held 7 bases outside the gene matches. The CDR3 nucleotides read TGTGCCAGCCGCCCACAGGGGGCGATGAACACTGAAGCTTTCTTT. This gives the protein CASRPQGAMNTEAFF.

This rearrangement joins TRBV18 to TRBJ1-3; D unresolved. This CDR3 has 12 residues. Trimming removed 4 bases from V and 7 bases from J, with 8 bases in between. Per the germline V gene, CDR1 is KGHSH and CDR2 is LQKENI. The CDR3 spells CASSLPANTIYF. For the CDR3, the DNA is TGTGCCAGCTCACTACCGGCTAACACCATATATTTT. Based on the CDR3 plus reference TRBV18 and TRBJ1-3, the full variable domain is NAGVMQNPRHLVRRRGQEARLRCSPMKGHSHVYWYRQLPEEGLKFMVYLQKENIIDESGMPKERFSAEFPKEGPSILRIQQVVRGDSAAYFCASSLPANTIYFGEGSWLTVV.

The CDR3, as DNA: TGTGCCAGCAGCTTAGGGATCGAAACAGATACGCAGTATTTT. Amino acids: CASSLGIETDTQYF. The rearrangement joins TRBV11-3 to TRBJ2-3; no definite D call. The germline V and J ends were trimmed by 1 base and 3 bases, with 8 bases remaining between them. CDR1 SGHNT and CDR2 YENEEA come from the germline V gene. This CDR3 is 14 amino acids long.

The genes are TRBV5-1 and TRBJ1-6; D remains unclear. CDR3 length: 15 amino acids. The V end was cut by 0 bases, the J end by 10 bases, with 14 bases between. Germline V CDR1 and CDR2: SGHRS, YFSETQ. The CDR3 DNA sequence: TGCGCCAGCAGCTTGGTTGGGCAGAGTGACTCACCCCTCCACTTT. This codes for CASSLVGQSDSPLHF.

V and J are TRBV6-6 and TRBJ2-1; D is perhaps TRBD2 (5 bases). V lost 7 bases and J 4 bases, leaving 20 bases between the germline ends. Germline CDR1 and CDR2: MNHNY and SVGAGI (reference sequence). This CDR3 comprises 16 residues. The CDR3 loop is CASTLRSAVTYNEQFF. In nucleotides, the CDR3 is TGTGCCAGCACCCTACGTTCAGCGGTCACATACAATGAGCAGTTCTTC.

The chain is built from TRBV19 and TRBJ2-3, with 8 nucleotides matching TRBD2. J was trimmed by 3 bases and V by 10 bases; bases with no gene match: 12. The length of the CDR3 is 15 residues. Germline V gene lookup returns CDR1 LNHDA and CDR2 SQIVND (reference sequence). CDR3 in DNA: TGTGCCACTTTCGAGGCGGGAGGTCCGACAGATACGCAGTATTTT. Its protein product is CATFEAGGPTDTQYF. Drawing the rest from reference TRBV19 and TRBJ2-3, the complete variable domain is DGGITQSPKYLFRKEGQNVTLSCEQNLNHDAMYWYRQDPGQGLRLIYYSQIVNDFQKGDIAEGYSVSREKKESFPLTVTSAQKNPTAFYLCATFEAGGPTDTQYFGPGTRLTVL.

The rearrangement joins TRBV11-2 to TRBJ1-3; D remains unclear. The CDR3 is 16 residues long. Trimming left V 6 bases short and J 1 base short, with 16 bases between. Looked up from germline, CDR1 is SGHAT and CDR2 is FQNNGV. The CDR3 loop is CASRPGRMLSGNTIYF. CDR3 DNA sequence: TGTGCCAGCAGACCCGGACGGATGCTTTCTGGAAACACCATATATTTT.

This sequence joins TRBV7-9 and TRBJ2-3, with a tentative D call TRBD2 (6 bases). The length of the CDR3 is 15 residues. V was clipped by 4 bases and J by 4 bases, with 15 bases between them. The V gene's germline CDR1 is SEHNR and CDR2 FQNEAQ (reference sequence). CDR3 DNA sequence: TGTGCCAGCAGCTGGCAGGAGGGCGGGCCAGATACGCAGTATTTT. Protein product: CASSWQEGGPDTQYF.

The chain has TRBV29-1 and TRBJ2-7, with TRBD2 as a possible D gene (5 bases). The CDR3 extends over 13 amino acids. V was trimmed by 7 bases and J by 1 base, leaving 14 bases between them. The germline CDR1 and CDR2 sequences are SQVTM and ANQGSEA. The CDR3 sequence is CSAESRGSYEQYF. CDR3 DNA: TGCAGCGCCGAGAGTCGGGGATCCTACGAGCAGTACTTC.

This sequence joins TRBV7-2 and TRBJ2-7, with 9 bases aligning to TRBD2. Losses at the gene ends were 3 bases for V and 6 bases for J; bases not matched to a gene: 6. Germline CDR1 and CDR2: SGHTA and FQGNSA. This CDR3 region has 14 residues. CDR3 amino acids: CASSFGGAGGEQYF. CDR3 DNA sequence: TGTGCCAGCAGCTTCGGGGGAGCGGGAGGCGAGCAGTACTTC.

V gene TRBV7-8 combines with J gene TRBJ1-2; D is undetermined. Trimming pared 1 base from V and 4 bases from J, leaving 13 bases between. The CDR3 spans 15 residues. Germline V gives CDR1 SGHVS, CDR2 FQNEAQ. Here the CDR3 DNA reads TGTGCCAGCAGCTTAGTGAGCTTCGGAATCTATGGCTACACCTTC. Encoded protein: CASSLVSFGIYGYTF.

The rearrangement joins TRBV6-5 to TRBJ1-4; D ambiguous. Germline V CDR1 and CDR2: MNHEY, SVGAGI. CDR3 size: 13 residues. V was trimmed by 4 bases and J by 11 bases, leaving 14 bases between them. The CDR3 loop is CASSLYQTEKLFF. The CDR3 DNA sequence: TGTGCCAGCAGTTTATACCAGACGGAGAAACTGTTTTTT.